This is a list of T cell receptor beta chains from one sample in a study of cytomegalovirus exposure and HLA in healthy donors. Profiling relied on immunoSEQ multiplex PCR, and the TCRdb table lists in-frame clones only, not all of them. The repertoire consists of around 130,000 clones, with about nine tenths occurring once and the leading ten covering 1.4% to 1.5%. What was sequenced was PBMCs. All receptors come from a young man in good health and CMV-seronegative. Each CDR3 is given with its conserved first and last residue. The D gene is left open where the match is weak. The size entry is marked missing in some rows and otherwise reads once, few, many or a size class.

>TRBV4-3|TRBJ2-7|14|NA|NA
TGCGCCAGCAGCCAAGACCGGGACAACTACGAGCAGTACTTC
CASSQDRDNYEQYF
>TRBV6-5|TRBJ1-3|15|NA|NA
TGTGCCAGCAGTCAATATGACAGCTCTGGAAACACCATATATTTT
CASSQYDSSGNTIYF
>TRBV2|TRBJ2-2|13|NA|NA
TGTGCCAGCAGTAGACAGTCCACCGGGGAGCTGTTTTTT
CASSRQSTGELFF
>TRBV18|TRBJ1-2|16|once|TRBD1
TGTGCCAGCTCACAAGTCGGACAGGGGACTAACTATGGCTACACCTTC
CASSQVGQGTNYGYTF
>TRBV5-1|TRBJ2-4|16|NA|NA
TGCGCCAGCAGCTTCGGACAGTTACTAGCCAAAAACATTCAGTACTTC
CASSFGQLLAKNIQYF
>TRBV5-1|TRBJ2-1|14|NA|NA
TGCGCCAGCAGCGCGGGACAGTCCTACAATGAGCAGTTCTTC
CASSAGQSYNEQFF
>TRBV6-4|TRBJ2-3|14|NA|TRBD2
TGTGCCAGCAGTGACGCGGGAGGGGTGAATACGCAGTATTTT
CASSDAGGVNTQYF
>TRBV7-2|TRBJ2-7|16|once|TRBD2
TGTGCCAGCAGCGCAGGGAGGGAGGTACTTGACTACGAGCAGTACTTC
CASSAGREVLDYEQYF
>TRBV27|TRBJ2-1|14|NA|TRBD2
TGTGCCAGCAGTTCATTAGCGGGGAACAATGAGCAGTTCTTC
CASSSLAGNNEQFF
>TRBV2|TRBJ1-1|14|NA|NA
TGTGCCAGCAGAGTACAGGATATGAACACTGAAGCTTTCTTT
CASRVQDMNTEAFF
>TRBV4-1|TRBJ2-1|18|NA|TRBD2
TGCGCCAGCAGCCCCCCCGGAGCGGGAGGAGCGGACTACAATGAGCAGTTCTTC
CASSPPGAGGADYNEQFF
>TRBV30|TRBJ2-3|16|NA|NA
TGTGCCTGGGGAGTTCCCTACTTACTTAGCACAGATACGCAGTATTTT
CAWGVPYLLSTDTQYF
>TRBV27|TRBJ2-1|14|NA|NA
TGTGCCAGCAGAGGAGGACCCTACTACAATGAGCAGTTCTTC
CASRGGPYYNEQFF
>TRBV6-4|TRBJ2-3|13|NA|TRBD1
TGTGCCAGCCGACAGGGTAGCACAGATACGCAGTATTTT
CASRQGSTDTQYF
>TRBV7-9|TRBJ1-2|14|NA|NA
TGTGCCAGCAGCTTAAAAACAGGGTTTACGGGCTACACCTTC
CASSLKTGFTGYTF
>TRBV11-2|TRBJ2-2|15|NA|TRBD1
TGTGCCAGCAGCCCAGAGGGACAGGGGGCCGGGGAGCTGTTTTTT
CASSPEGQGAGELFF
>TRBV11-2|TRBJ2-7|14|NA|NA
TGTGCCAGCAGCTTCCCGGGAGCCCCTGGTGAGCAGTACTTC
CASSFPGAPGEQYF
>TRBV7-6|TRBJ2-3|16|NA|TRBD2
TGTGCCAGCAGCTTATTCCAGCGGGAGTCCACAGATACGCAGTATTTT
CASSLFQRESTDTQYF
>TRBV5-1|TRBJ2-1|15|NA|NA
TGCGCCAGCAGCTTGAGAGGACAGACGACTAATGAGCAGTTCTTC
CASSLRGQTTNEQFF
>TRBV5-4|TRBJ2-7|14|NA|TRBD1
TGTGCCAGCAGCTCTGACAGGGGGCTACGAGAGCAGTACTTC
CASSSDRGLREQYF
>TRBV5-4|TRBJ2-7|14|once|TRBD1
TGTGCCAGCAGCTTGAGGGGACAGGGTACCGAGCAGTACTTC
CASSLRGQGTEQYF
>TRBV5-4|TRBJ2-3|15|once|TRBD2
TGTGCCAGCGGAAGTCTAGCGGGGAAATCAGATACGCAGTATTTT
CASGSLAGKSDTQYF
>TRBV5-4|TRBJ2-1|14|NA|TRBD1
TGTGCCAGCAGCCCCGGGACAGGGTCGGATGAGCAGTTCTTC
CASSPGTGSDEQFF
>TRBV19|TRBJ2-1|15|NA|NA
TGTGCCAGTAGTATTAGTAGGGGCAGTAACAATGAGCAGTTCTTC
CASSISRGSNNEQFF
>TRBV4-1|TRBJ2-7|16|NA|TRBD1
TGCGCCAGCAGCCGGACAGGGCCAGATCCGGGCTACGAGCAGTACTTC
CASSRTGPDPGYEQYF
>TRBV18|TRBJ2-6|15|NA|NA
TGTGCCAGCTCTGACAGTCAGGCTGGGGCCAACGTCCTGACTTTC
CASSDSQAGANVLTF
>TRBV7-2|TRBJ2-2|14|NA|NA
TGTGCCAGCAGCTTAGGCGGCGGCACCGGGGAGCTGTTTTTT
CASSLGGGTGELFF
>TRBV15|TRBJ1-1|18|NA|TRBD1
TGTGCCACCAGCAGGGAAATCGGGACAGACAATCAGAACACTGAAGCTTTCTTT
CATSREIGTDNQNTEAFF
>TRBV6-1|TRBJ2-1|11|NA|TRBD2
TGTGCCAGCAGGACTAGCGGGAGTATGTTCTTC
CASRTSGSMFF
>TRBV9|TRBJ2-5|15|NA|TRBD2
TGTGCCAGCAGCGTAAAGGACCGGGAGGCAGAGACCCAGTACTTC
CASSVKDREAETQYF
>TRBV16|TRBJ1-4|15|NA|TRBD1
TGTGCCAGCAGCTTGCTCGGGACAGGGTCGGAAAAACTGTTTTTT
CASSLLGTGSEKLFF
>TRBV30|TRBJ2-5|13|NA|NA
TGTGCCTGGAGTCCATCTAGCGTTGGGACCCAGTACTTC
CAWSPSSVGTQYF
>TRBV5-4|TRBJ2-5|14|many|NA
TGTGCCAGCAGCTCAAAAGCCGGACTAGAGACCCAGTACTTC
CASSSKAGLETQYF
>TRBV4-2|TRBJ1-5|16|NA|NA
TGTGCCAGCAGCCCAGGTGGGGGGGCTGGGGGTCAGCCCCAGCATTTT
CASSPGGGAGGQPQHF
>TRBV29-1|TRBJ2-7|13|NA|NA
TGCAGCGCCAGGGCCCTCTTCTCCTACGAGCAGTACTTC
CSARALFSYEQYF
>TRBV9|TRBJ1-5|13|NA|NA
TGTGCCAGCAGCGTAGTCGGAGATCAGCCCCAGCATTTT
CASSVVGDQPQHF
>TRBV6-1|TRBJ2-3|13|NA|TRBD1
TGTGCCAGCAGTGAAGACAGGGGTATGGGGGAGTATTTT
CASSEDRGMGEYF
>TRBV19|TRBJ2-1|15|NA|TRBD2
TGTGCCAGTAGTAGACTAGCGGGAGGGTACAATGAGCAGTTCTTC
CASSRLAGGYNEQFF
>TRBV9|TRBJ1-2|14|once|NA
TGTGCCAGCAGCGTAGGAAAGGGGGACTATGGCTACACCTTC
CASSVGKGDYGYTF
>TRBV7-9|TRBJ2-7|14|NA|NA
TGTGCCAGCAGCTTAGCACTTGTCGGGAACGAGCAGTACTTC
CASSLALVGNEQYF
>TRBV11-3|TRBJ2-4|15|few|NA
TGTGCCAGCAGCTTAGGAGTCCAGAAACAGGACATTCAGTACTTC
CASSLGVQKQDIQYF
>TRBV29-1|TRBJ1-1|12|NA|TRBD1
TGCAGAGACGACAGGGCGAACACTGAAGCTTTCTTT
CRDDRANTEAFF
>TRBV30|TRBJ1-1|13|NA|NA
TGTGCCTGGAGCCCAGGGAGGCAAACTGAAGCTTTCTTT
CAWSPGRQTEAFF
>TRBV11-2|TRBJ2-7|15|NA|TRBD2
TGTGCCAGCAGTTACAGGACTAGCGGGACGAACGAGCAGTACTTC
CASSYRTSGTNEQYF
>TRBV5-1|TRBJ2-1|14|NA|NA
TGCGCCAGCAGCTTGGGTGGCGAGGGAGTAGAGCAGTTCTTC
CASSLGGEGVEQFF
>TRBV7-3|TRBJ1-6|16|NA|TRBD1
TGTGCCAGCAGCCCATCCCACGACAGGGGTAATTCACCCCTCCACTTT
CASSPSHDRGNSPLHF
>TRBV4-3|TRBJ1-6|16|medium-sized|TRBD1
TGCGCCAGCAGCCAAGATATCACAGGGGGAGTTTCACCCCTCCACTTT
CASSQDITGGVSPLHF
>TRBV5-6|TRBJ2-3|17|NA|TRBD2
TGTGCCAGCAGCTTGGTTAGCGGGAGGGCTAGCACAGATACGCAGTATTTT
CASSLVSGRASTDTQYF
>TRBV7-2|TRBJ2-5|14|NA|NA
TGTGCCAGCAGCTTAGGTGGCCTAGGCGAGACCCAGTACTTC
CASSLGGLGETQYF
>TRBV9|TRBJ2-2|19|NA|TRBD2
TGTGCCAGCAGCGTCGACTACACCTTAGCGGGAGGGCCCTACGGGGAGCTGTTTTTT
CASSVDYTLAGGPYGELFF
>TRBV4-3|TRBJ1-2|15|NA|TRBD1
TGCGCCAGCAGCGCGGGGCAGGGGGCAATCTATGGCTACACCTTC
CASSAGQGAIYGYTF
>TRBV13|TRBJ1-2|17|NA|NA
TGTGCCAGCAGCCCTAGCTGGCTGGGCGGGGGTGTCTATGGCTACACCTTC
CASSPSWLGGGVYGYTF
>TRBV15|TRBJ1-5|15|NA|NA
TGTGCCACCAGCAGGCCGTACGAGAGCAATCAGCCCCAGCATTTT
CATSRPYESNQPQHF
>TRBV29-1|TRBJ2-5|16|NA|TRBD2
TGCAGCGCCCTCGCAGCGGGAGGGCCAGGCCAAGAGACCCAGTACTTC
CSALAAGGPGQETQYF
>TRBV19|TRBJ2-7|15|NA|NA
TGTGCCTACCATCATGTACAGCTTCTTTCCTACGAGCAGTACTTC
CAYHHVQLLSYEQYF
>TRBV5-4|TRBJ2-3|16|NA|NA
TGTGCCAGCAGCTTGGCCGCGAACAGAGACACAGATACGCAGTATTTT
CASSLAANRDTDTQYF